The 21 T cell receptor beta chains below all came from one sample that was sequenced in a study of blood T cells in healthy people across ages. PCR was performed a second time for 7 to 11 cycles using a sample-barcoded 5' primer and a J-beta primer mix. TCRdb re-called the 5' RACE reads with MiXCR, one entry per CDR3 protein. The sample contains approximately 800,000 distinct CDR3 sequences, approximately 24% of which appear only once. In addition, the sample was reused for a study of T cells of mothers and their children.

The specimen sequenced was blood. The source of these receptors is a boy between 10 and 17 years old in good health.

The chain is built from TRBV6-5 and TRBJ1-2; the D is unclear. Germline V lookup: CDR1 MNHEY, CDR2 SVGAGI. V gave up 5 bases and J gave up 0 bases, with 13 bases separating them. The CDR3 has 15 residues. The DNA for the CDR3 is TGTGCCAGCAGTAATCGGCAGGATTCTAACTATGGCTACACCTTC. This translates into CASSNRQDSNYGYTF.

This clonotype was found a few times. The J gene is TRBJ2-2, the V gene TRBV12-3 or TRBV12-4, with 8 bases fitting TRBD2. Trimming cost V 4 bases and J 3 bases; bases outside gene matches: 10. The CDR3 extends over 17 amino acids. DNA of the CDR3: TGTGCCAGCAGTTCAAGCGGGGGCCAGGACCACACCGGGGAGCTGTTTTTT. Amino acid sequence: CASSSSGGQDHTGELFF.

As concerns this clonotype: One junction end does not reproduce the germline sequence, and a read error may be involved. V is TRBV5-1 and J is TRBJ1-3; D unresolved. The CDR3 runs to 14 residues. Per germline, CDR1 SGHRS and CDR2 YFSETQ. CDR3 sequence reads: CASSAAGSGNTIYF. DNA for the CDR3: TGCGCCAGCAGCGCGGCCGGGTCAGGAAACACCATATACTTT. Drawing the rest from reference TRBV5-1 and TRBJ1-3, the complete variable domain is KAGVTQTPRYLIKTRGQQVTLSCSPISGHRSVSWYQQTPGQGLQFLFEYFSETQRNKGNFPGRFSGRQFSNSRSEMNVSTLELGDSALYLCASSAAGSGNTIYFGEGSWLTVV.

This chain connects TRBV5-6 to TRBJ2-7, with 7 positions matching TRBD2. The CDR3 loop spans 12 amino acids. CDR1 is SGHDT and CDR2 is YYEEEE in the germline V gene. The V and J ends lost 3 bases and 9 bases, in that order; junction bases with no gene match: 6. The CDR3 nucleotides read TGTGCCAGCAGCTCACGCCGACTAGCGCAGTACTTC. The encoded protein is CASSSRRLAQYF. The variable domain in full, with the rest retrieved from reference TRBV5-6 and TRBJ2-7, is DAGVTQSPTHLIKTRGQQVTLRCSPKSGHDTVSWYQQALGQGPQFIFQYYEEEERQRGNFPDRFSGHQFPNYSSELNVNALLLGDSALYLCASSSRRLAQYFGPGTRLTVT.

The chain recombines TRBV24-1 with TRBJ2-4; possible D gene TRBD1, 5 bases. The CDR3 covers 15 residues. CDR1 is KGHDR and CDR2 is SFDVKD in the germline V gene. Trimming left V 9 bases short and J 0 bases short, with 14 bases between. The CDR3 coding sequence is TGTGCCACCTATCAGGGCACCCTAGCCAAAAACATTCAGTACTTC. Amino acid sequence: CATYQGTLAKNIQYF.

This clonotype was detected only a few times. The CDR3 is CSAWSGGRTDTQYF. The DNA of the CDR3 is TGCAGTGCTTGGAGCGGGGGCCGCACAGATACGCAGTATTTT. This rearrangement joins TRBV20-1 to TRBJ2-3; TRBD2 agrees at 8 bases. The J segment lost 1 base and the V segment lost 5 bases, leaving 5 bases of the junction unmatched. CDR3 size: 14 residues. CDR1 and CDR2 from the germline V gene are DFQATT and SNEGSKA (reference sequence).

For the CDR3, the DNA is TGCGCCAGCAGCTTGAGGACGGGACAGGGACGGGTTCGGCAGTTCTTC. This encodes CASSLRTGQGRVRQFF. The rearrangement joins TRBV5-1 to TRBJ2-1; 9 bases map to TRBD1. Per germline, CDR1 SGHRS and CDR2 YFSETQ. CDR3 length equals 16 residues. J lost 12 bases, V lost 1 base, and 14 bases had no gene match.

The chain combines TRBV21-1 with TRBJ1-5; the table calls TRBD1, which could not be checked here. TRBV21-1 is tagged as a pseudogene. The CDR3 has 20 residues. This CDR3 reads CASSKRAGTRGDYSNQPQHF. The DNA for the CDR3 is TGTGCCAGCAGCAAGCGGGCCGGGACCCGGGGAGATTATAGCAATCAGCCCCAGCATTTT.

The chain carries TRBV2 and TRBJ2-7, with TRBD1 identical over 10 bases. Germline CDR1 and CDR2: SNHLY and FYNNEI. J gave up 6 bases and V 8 bases, and 4 bases lay outside the gene matches. The CDR3 length is 12 residues. CDR3 nucleotides: TGTGCCAGCCGGACAGGGGGGACCGAGCAGTACTTC. This translates into CASRTGGTEQYF.

This clonotype has a handful of counts. CDR3 residues: CASSSYDEQFF. The CDR3 bases are TGTGCCAGTAGTAGCTATGATGAGCAGTTCTTC. The J gene is TRBJ2-1, the V gene TRBV19; D unresolved. This CDR3 spans 11 amino acids. The germline V and J ends were trimmed by 4 bases and 8 bases, with 6 bases remaining between them. The germline CDR1 and CDR2 sequences are LNHDA and SQIVND (reference sequence).

This rearrangement joins TRBV6-1 to TRBJ2-6, with D perhaps TRBD1 (6 bases). The length of the CDR3 is 16 residues. Looked up from germline, CDR1 is MNHNS and CDR2 is SASEGT. With 7 bases removed from V and 2 bases from J, the gap between germline ends came to 15 bases. The chain's CDR3 is CASTPRGVPGANVLTF. CDR3 coding DNA: TGTGCCAGCACCCCCAGGGGAGTACCTGGGGCCAACGTCCTGACTTTC.

The V and J genes are TRBV5-5 and TRBJ1-3, with D unresolved. The CDR3 extends over 17 amino acids. Deletions cut 0 bases from V and 1 base from J, with 14 bases between. The germline CDR1 and CDR2 sequences are SGHKS and YYEKEE (reference sequence). CDR3 in amino acids: CASSLAYLRDSGNTIYF. Here the CDR3 DNA reads TGTGCCAGCAGCTTGGCTTACTTGAGGGATTCTGGAAACACCATATATTTT.

This clonotype was recorded many times. The V gene is TRBV7-2, the J gene TRBJ2-4; TRBD2 might be the D (6 bases). CDR3 length: 15 residues. V was cut by 5 bases and J by 0 bases, with 11 bases left in between. The germline V gene has CDR1 SGHTA and CDR2 FQGNSA. CDR3 sequence: CASSGGVLAKNIQYF. The CDR3 region has the DNA TGTGCCAGCAGCGGAGGGGTGTTAGCCAAAAACATTCAGTACTTC.

In its sample, this clonotype was seen a few times. V and J are TRBV6-1 and TRBJ1-1; maybe TRBD1 (6 bases). The germline gives CDR1 MNHNS, CDR2 SASEGT. The CDR3 has 13 amino acids. V lost 7 bases and J 1 base, leaving 10 bases between the germline ends. CDR3 bases: TGTGCCAGCAAGATGGACAGGAACACTGAAGCTTTCTTT. This codes for CASKMDRNTEAFF.

The chain joins TRBV12-3 or TRBV12-4 to TRBJ2-4; possibly TRBD2 for D (7 bases). CDR3 length: 15 amino acids. V was trimmed by 3 bases and J by 6 bases, leaving 15 bases between them. In nucleotides, the CDR3 is TGTGCCAGCAGTTTTATGGGGGGGGCCTTAAACATTCAGTACTTC. Residues: CASSFMGGALNIQYF.

This chain uses TRBV20-1 with TRBJ2-1; D not certain. Germline V gene data show CDR1 as DFQATT and CDR2 as SNEGSKA (reference sequence). V lost 3 bases and J lost 6, with 9 bases in between. The CDR3 is 12 amino acids. Here the CDR3 reads CSASLLSNEQFF. CDR3 bases: TGCAGTGCTAGCCTCCTTAGCAATGAGCAGTTCTTC.

This clonotype was observed a few times. V is TRBV5-1 and J is TRBJ2-1, with TRBD2 matching 9 bases. This CDR3 region has 15 residues. V dropped 5 bases and J dropped 5; count of bases not matched to a gene: 8. Germline-derived CDR1 and CDR2 are SGHRS and YFSETQ. The CDR3 reads CASRSGGGADNEQFF. CDR3 coding DNA: TGCGCCAGCAGGAGCGGCGGGGGGGCCGACAATGAGCAGTTCTTC.

This clonotype was picked up a small number of times. The gene calls are TRBV6-1 and TRBJ2-3, with D perhaps being TRBD1 or TRBD2 (6 bases each). Between the trimmed V and J ends, which lost 3 bases and 0 bases, there was a span of 16 bases. The CDR3 runs to 17 residues. The V gene's germline CDR1 is MNHNS and CDR2 SASEGT. The CDR3 is CASSERVGGLSTDTQYF. In nucleotides, the CDR3 is TGTGCCAGCAGTGAGAGAGTAGGGGGGTTGAGCACAGATACGCAGTATTTT.

The rearrangement uses TRBV10-3 and TRBJ2-7; the D is unclear. TRBJ2-1 explains the end of the DNA better; the J call may be wrong. Looked up from germline, CDR1 is ENHRY and CDR2 is SYGVKD. This CDR3 has 13 amino acids. Here the CDR3 reads CAISDDPPNEQFF. The CDR3 DNA sequence: TGTGCCATCAGTGATGACCCTCCCAATGAGCAGTTCTTC.

This clonotype was seen repeatedly, ten times or more. The chain uses TRBV9 and TRBJ2-1; D uncertain. Germline assignment: CDR1 SGDLS and CDR2 YYNGEE. This CDR3 contains 15 residues. V was pared by 0 bases and J by 1 base, with 8 bases between. CDR3 nucleotides: TGTGCCAGCAGCGTAGGATGGGGTTCCTACAATGAGCAGTTCTTC. Protein sequence: CASSVGWGSYNEQFF.

The rearrangement links TRBV29-1 to TRBJ2-7; the match to TRBD2 covers 7 bases. V lost 0 bases and J lost 4; bases outside the gene matches: 3. CDR3 length equals 13 residues. CDR1 SQVTM and CDR2 ANQGSEA come from the germline V gene. The CDR3 sequence is CSVEEGGGYEQYF. CDR3 bases: TGCAGCGTTGAAGAGGGGGGGGGATACGAGCAGTACTTC.